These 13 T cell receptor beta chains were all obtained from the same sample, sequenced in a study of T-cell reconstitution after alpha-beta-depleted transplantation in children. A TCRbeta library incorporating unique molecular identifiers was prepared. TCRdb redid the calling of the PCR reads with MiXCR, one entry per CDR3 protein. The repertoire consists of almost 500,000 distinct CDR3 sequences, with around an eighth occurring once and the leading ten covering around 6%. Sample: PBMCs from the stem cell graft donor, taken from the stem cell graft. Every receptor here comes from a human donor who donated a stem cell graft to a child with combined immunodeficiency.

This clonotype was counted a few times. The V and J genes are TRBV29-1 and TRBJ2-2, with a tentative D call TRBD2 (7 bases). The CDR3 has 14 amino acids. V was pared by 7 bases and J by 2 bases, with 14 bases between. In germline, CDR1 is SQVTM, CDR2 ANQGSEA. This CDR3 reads CSAARGGNTGELFF. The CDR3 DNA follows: TGCAGCGCCGCGAGGGGGGGAAACACCGGGGAGCTGTTTTTT.

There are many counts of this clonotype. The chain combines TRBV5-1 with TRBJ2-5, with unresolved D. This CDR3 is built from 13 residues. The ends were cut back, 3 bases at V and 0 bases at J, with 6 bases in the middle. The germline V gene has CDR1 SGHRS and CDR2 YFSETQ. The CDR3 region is CASSWTNQETQYF. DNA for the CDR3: TGCGCCAGCAGCTGGACGAACCAAGAGACCCAGTACTTC. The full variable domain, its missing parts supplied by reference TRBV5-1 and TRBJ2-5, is KAGVTQTPRYLIKTRGQQVTLSCSPISGHRSVSWYQQTPGQGLQFLFEYFSETQRNKGNFPGRFSGRQFSNSRSEMNVSTLELGDSALYLCASSWTNQETQYFGPGTRLLVL.

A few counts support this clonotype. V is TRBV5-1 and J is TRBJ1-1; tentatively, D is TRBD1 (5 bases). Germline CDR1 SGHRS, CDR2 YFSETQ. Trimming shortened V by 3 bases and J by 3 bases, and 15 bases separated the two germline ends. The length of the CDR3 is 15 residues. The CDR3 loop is CASSWEGLGDTEAFF. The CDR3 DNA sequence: TGCGCCAGCAGCTGGGAGGGGTTGGGGGACACTGAAGCTTTCTTT.

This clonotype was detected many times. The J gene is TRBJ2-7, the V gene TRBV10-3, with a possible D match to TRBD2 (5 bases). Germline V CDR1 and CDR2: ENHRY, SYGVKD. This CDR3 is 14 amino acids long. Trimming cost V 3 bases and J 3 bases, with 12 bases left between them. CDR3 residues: CAISDFSEVYEQYF. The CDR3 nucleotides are TGTGCCATCAGTGATTTTAGCGAAGTCTACGAGCAGTACTTC.

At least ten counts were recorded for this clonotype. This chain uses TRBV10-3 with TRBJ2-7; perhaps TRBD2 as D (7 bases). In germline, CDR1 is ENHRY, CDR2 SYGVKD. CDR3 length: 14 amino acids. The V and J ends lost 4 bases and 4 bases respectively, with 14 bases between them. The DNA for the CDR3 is TGTGCCATCAGTGCGGACGGGGGGCTGTACGAGCAGTACTTC. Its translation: CAISADGGLYEQYF.

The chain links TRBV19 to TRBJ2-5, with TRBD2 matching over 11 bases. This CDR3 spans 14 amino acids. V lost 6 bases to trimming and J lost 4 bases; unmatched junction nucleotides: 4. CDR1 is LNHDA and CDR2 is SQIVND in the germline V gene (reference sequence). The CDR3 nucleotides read TGTGCCAGTAGACTAGCGGGGGATGTAGAGACCCAGTACTTC. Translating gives CASRLAGDVETQYF.

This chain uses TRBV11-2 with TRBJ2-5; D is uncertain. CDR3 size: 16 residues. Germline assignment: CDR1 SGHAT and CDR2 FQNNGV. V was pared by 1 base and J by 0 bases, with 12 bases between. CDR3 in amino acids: CASSLALFGNQETQYF. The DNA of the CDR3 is TGTGCCAGCAGCTTAGCGTTATTCGGTAACCAAGAGACCCAGTACTTC.

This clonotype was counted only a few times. CDR3 loop: CATSRGYNEKLFF. DNA for the CDR3: TGTGCCACCAGCAGAGGTTATAATGAAAAACTGTTTTTT. The chain links TRBV15 to TRBJ1-4; no reliable D call. The CDR3 is 13 amino acids. Germline CDR1 and CDR2: LNHNV and YYDKDF (reference sequence). V was pared by 1 base and J by 4 bases, with 4 bases between.

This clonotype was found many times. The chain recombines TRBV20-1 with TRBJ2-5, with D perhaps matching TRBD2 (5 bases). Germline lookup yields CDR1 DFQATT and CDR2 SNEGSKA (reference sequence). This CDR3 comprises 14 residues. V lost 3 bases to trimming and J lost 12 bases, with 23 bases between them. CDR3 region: CSARGSVDSDPKYF. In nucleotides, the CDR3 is TGCAGTGCTAGGGGATCCGTGGACTCTGATCCAAAGTACTTC.

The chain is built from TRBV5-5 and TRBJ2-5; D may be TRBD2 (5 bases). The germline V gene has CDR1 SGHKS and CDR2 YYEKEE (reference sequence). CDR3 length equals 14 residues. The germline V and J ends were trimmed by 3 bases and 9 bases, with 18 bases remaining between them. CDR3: CASSSPPEGLPQYF. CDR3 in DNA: TGTGCCAGCAGCTCCCCGCCAGAGGGTCTACCCCAGTACTTC. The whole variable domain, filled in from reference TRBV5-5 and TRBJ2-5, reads DAGVTQSPTHLIKTRGQQVTLRCSPISGHKSVSWYQQVLGQGPQFIFQYYEKEERGRGNFPDRFSARQFPNYSSELNVNALLLGDSALYLCASSSPPEGLPQYFGPGTRLLVL.

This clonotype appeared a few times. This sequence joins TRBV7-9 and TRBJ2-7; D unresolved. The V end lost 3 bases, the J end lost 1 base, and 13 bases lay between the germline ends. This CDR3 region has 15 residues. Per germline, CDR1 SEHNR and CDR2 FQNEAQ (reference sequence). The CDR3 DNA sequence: TGTGCCAGCAGCTTCGAACAGAAGGCATCCTACGAGCAGTACTTC. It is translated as CASSFEQKASYEQYF.

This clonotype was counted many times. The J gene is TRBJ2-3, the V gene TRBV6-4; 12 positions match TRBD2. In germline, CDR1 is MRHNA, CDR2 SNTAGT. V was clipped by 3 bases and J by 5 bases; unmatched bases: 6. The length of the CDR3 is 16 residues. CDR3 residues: CASSESTSGGGDTQYF. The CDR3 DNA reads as TGTGCCAGCAGTGAGTCGACTAGCGGGGGAGGAGATACGCAGTATTTT.

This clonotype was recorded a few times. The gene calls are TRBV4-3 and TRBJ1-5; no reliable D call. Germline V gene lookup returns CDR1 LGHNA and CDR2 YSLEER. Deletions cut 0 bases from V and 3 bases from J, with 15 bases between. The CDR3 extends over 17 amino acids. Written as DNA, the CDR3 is TGCGCCAGCAGCCAAGATTGGGTTCGTCGTCACAATCAGCCCCAGCATTTT. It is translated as CASSQDWVRRHNQPQHF.